Listed below are T cell receptor beta chains from one sample, sequenced in a study of OX40 agonist ivuxolimab in advanced cancers. Assay: immunoSEQ multiplex PCR; the TCRdb copy retains only in-frame clones and omits some. The sample shows 75,000 to 95,000 clones, about nine tenths of them seen only once. The sample here was CD4+ or CD8+ T cells sorted from blood, taken in a trial of the OX40 agonist ivuxolimab. The receptors derive from an adult with an advanced solid tumor such as melanoma, head and neck, liver or kidney cancer. The CDR3 runs from the conserved cysteine through the conserved F or W. D genes are given only for firm matches. Clone size, where shown, is once, few, many, or a class for clones that have expanded.

j_call	v_call	clone_size	d_call	cdr3_aa	cdr3_nt
TRBJ2-1	TRBV7-2	NA	TRBD2	CASSLVGRESPNNEQFF	TGTGCCAGCAGCTTAGTCGGGCGGGAGTCGCCCAACAATGAGCAGTTCTTC
TRBJ1-2	TRBV19	NA	TRBD1	CASSIPDRGGYGYTF	TGTGCCAGTAGTATACCAGACAGGGGAGGATATGGCTACACCTTC
TRBJ2-3	TRBV7-9	NA	TRBD2	CASSLGLAGGPSTDTQYF	TGTGCCAGCAGCTTAGGACTAGCGGGAGGACCTAGCACAGATACGCAGTATTTT
TRBJ2-3	TRBV4-1	NA	TRBD2	CASSLQKEAGGPDTQYF	TGCGCCAGCAGCCTCCAGAAGGAAGCGGGAGGCCCAGATACGCAGTATTTT
TRBJ2-5	TRBV18	NA	NA	CASSSTGFRETQYF	TGTGCCAGCTCATCAACAGGGTTTCGAGAGACCCAGTACTTC
TRBJ2-1	TRBV5-6	NA	NA	CASSLGSATYNEQFF	TGTGCCAGCAGCTTGGGCAGCGCAACCTACAATGAGCAGTTCTTC
TRBJ2-1	TRBV7-2	NA	TRBD1	CASGRGDRPNEQFF	TGTGCCAGCGGTCGTGGGGACAGGCCCAATGAGCAGTTCTTC
TRBJ1-1	TRBV29-1	NA	NA	CSAGERMNTEAFF	TGCAGCGCCGGTGAGAGGATGAACACTGAAGCTTTCTTT
TRBJ1-1	TRBV6-1	NA	NA	CASSDPGHQYTEAFF	TGTGCCAGCAGTGACCCGGGACACCAGTACACTGAAGCTTTCTTT
TRBJ1-2	TRBV9	few	TRBD1	CASSVGRGPYYGYTF	TGTGCCAGCAGCGTAGGGAGGGGGCCTTACTATGGCTACACCTTC
TRBJ2-2	TRBV19	NA	NA	CASSRQGSTLNTGELFF	TGTGCCAGTAGTAGGCAGGGATCAACACTGAACACCGGGGAGCTGTTTTTT
TRBJ1-2	TRBV7-2	NA	TRBD1	CASSSKRTGDGYTF	TGTGCCAGCAGCTCGAAGAGGACAGGGGATGGCTACACCTTC
TRBJ1-2	TRBV18	NA	TRBD1	CASSPDRAYGYTF	TGTGCCAGCTCACCCGACAGGGCATATGGCTACACCTTC
TRBJ2-7	TRBV19	once	NA	CASSLLGHPSYEQYF	TGTGCCAGTAGTCTCCTGGGACACCCCTCCTACGAGCAGTACTTC
TRBJ1-2	TRBV6-1	NA	NA	CASFSRGQDYGYTF	TGTGCCAGCTTTAGTAGGGGACAAGACTATGGCTACACCTTC
TRBJ2-7	TRBV4-3	NA	TRBD2	CASSHGLSAGGNSYEQYF	TGCGCCAGCAGCCATGGCTTATCGGCGGGAGGGAACTCCTACGAGCAGTACTTC
TRBJ2-3	TRBV29-1	NA	TRBD1	CSVEDTGGADTQYF	TGCAGCGTTGAAGACACAGGGGGCGCGGATACGCAGTATTTT
TRBJ2-7	TRBV19	NA	TRBD2	CASSILAGGAYEQYF	TGTGCCAGTAGTATCCTAGCGGGAGGAGCCTACGAGCAGTACTTC
TRBJ2-1	TRBV7-9	NA	TRBD2	CASSLAGAGYNEQFF	TGTGCCAGCAGTCTAGCGGGAGCGGGTTACAATGAGCAGTTCTTC
TRBJ2-1	TRBV5-4	NA	TRBD2	CASSEGLARDEQFF	TGTGCCAGCAGCGAAGGACTAGCCAGGGATGAGCAGTTCTTC
TRBJ2-1	TRBV7-2	NA	NA	CASSLALGEQFF	TGTGCCAGCAGCTTAGCGCTAGGTGAGCAGTTCTTC
TRBJ1-1	TRBV5-1	NA	NA	CASSSNDMRTEAFF	TGCGCCAGCAGCTCCAATGACATGAGGACTGAAGCTTTCTTT
TRBJ1-1	TRBV28	few	NA	CAITRQTNTEAFF	TGTGCCATCACACGACAGACGAACACTGAAGCTTTCTTT
TRBJ1-4	TRBV5-1	NA	NA	CASRRANEKLFF	TGCGCCAGCAGGCGAGCAAATGAAAAACTGTTTTTT
TRBJ1-1	TRBV5-1	NA	TRBD1	CASSLSGTGNTEAFF	TGCGCCAGCAGCCTTTCCGGGACAGGGAACACTGAAGCTTTCTTT
TRBJ2-7	TRBV7-2	NA	NA	CASSPGRNEQYF	TGTGCCAGCAGCCCAGGGAGGAACGAGCAGTACTTC
TRBJ2-1	TRBV27	NA	NA	CASSYLSRDVYNEQFF	TGTGCCAGCAGTTACTTATCACGGGACGTCTACAATGAGCAGTTCTTC
TRBJ2-7	TRBV9	NA	TRBD2	CASSPGLASYEQYF	TGTGCCAGCAGCCCGGGACTAGCGAGCTACGAGCAGTACTTC
TRBJ1-2	TRBV6-1	NA	NA	CASSVRETYGYTF	TGTGCCAGCAGTGTCCGGGAGACATATGGCTACACCTTC
TRBJ1-2	TRBV6-5	NA	NA	CAISGGAYGYTF	TGTGCCATCTCGGGCGGAGCCTATGGCTACACCTTC
TRBJ2-7	TRBV6-6	NA	NA	CASRPAGIHYEQYF	TGTGCCAGCAGACCGGCCGGGATACACTACGAGCAGTACTTC
TRBJ1-4	TRBV27	NA	TRBD1	CASGTADEKLFF	TGTGCCAGCGGGACAGCGGATGAAAAACTGTTTTTT
TRBJ1-2	TRBV15	NA	TRBD1	CATSREYRGDYGYTF	TGTGCCACCAGCAGAGAGTACAGGGGGGACTATGGCTACACCTTC
TRBJ2-7	TRBV28	once	NA	CASSRGTFSEQYF	TGTGCCAGCAGTAGGGGGACCTTTAGCGAGCAGTACTTC
TRBJ2-1	TRBV6-6	NA	NA	CASSYSQDRANEQFF	TGTGCCAGCAGTTACTCGCAGGATAGGGCCAATGAGCAGTTCTTC
TRBJ1-2	TRBV5-1	NA	TRBD1	CASSSTQGVGYGYTF	TGCGCCAGCAGCTCTACGCAGGGGGTGGGCTATGGCTACACCTTC
TRBJ2-1	TRBV7-9	NA	NA	CASSIQWNEQFF	TGTGCCAGCAGTATACAATGGAATGAGCAGTTCTTC
TRBJ2-3	TRBV5-1	NA	TRBD1	CASSLEGTGSTDTQYF	TGCGCCAGCAGCTTGGAAGGGACAGGGAGCACAGATACGCAGTATTTT
TRBJ2-2	TRBV4-1	NA	TRBD2	CASSQSGLAGTNTGELFF	TGCGCCAGCAGCCAATCCGGACTAGCGGGGACGAACACCGGGGAGCTGTTTTTT
TRBJ2-2	TRBV28	NA	NA	CAINRDTGELFF	TGTGCCATCAACAGGGACACCGGGGAGCTGTTTTTT
TRBJ2-7	TRBV7-2	NA	TRBD2	CASSPEARTRHYEQYF	TGTGCCAGCAGCCCTGAGGCTCGGACTAGGCATTACGAGCAGTACTTC
TRBJ2-3	TRBV7-9	once	NA	CASSSVAGPSTDTQYF	TGTGCCAGCAGCTCAGTGGCGGGGCCTAGCACAGATACGCAGTATTTT
TRBJ2-3	TRBV7-3	NA	NA	CASSSEGTSTDTQYF	TGTGCCAGCAGCTCCGAGGGGACTAGCACAGATACGCAGTATTTT
TRBJ1-2	TRBV5-8	NA	TRBD1	CASSLGLFGIGRGNYGYTF	TGTGCCAGCAGCTTGGGTTTGTTCGGTATCGGCAGGGGGAACTATGGCTACACCTTC
TRBJ1-1	TRBV5-6	NA	NA	CASSSKRDGLNTEAFF	TGTGCCAGCAGCTCGAAAAGGGACGGACTGAACACTGAAGCTTTCTTT
TRBJ1-3	TRBV2	NA	NA	CASTRDYSGNTIYF	TGTGCCAGCACTCGAGACTACTCTGGAAACACCATATATTTT
TRBJ2-7	TRBV9	NA	NA	CASSVGPGVDEQYF	TGTGCCAGCAGCGTAGGTCCGGGGGTGGACGAGCAGTACTTC
TRBJ2-7	TRBV6-5	NA	NA	CASSYSGVEQYF	TGTGCCAGCAGTTACTCGGGCGTCGAGCAGTACTTC
TRBJ2-7	TRBV7-9	NA	NA	CASSASRELYEQYF	TGTGCCAGCAGCGCGTCCAGAGAGTTATACGAGCAGTACTTC
TRBJ1-1	TRBV7-9	NA	TRBD1	CASSPPSRGREAFF	TGTGCCAGCAGCCCCCCGAGTAGGGGGCGTGAGGCTTTCTTT
TRBJ2-2	TRBV28	NA	TRBD2	CASTRGGPFRELFF	TGTGCCAGCACCCGGGGGGGCCCATTCAGGGAGCTGTTTTTT
TRBJ2-5	TRBV9	once	NA	CASSVMGRAYQETQYF	TGTGCCAGCAGCGTAATGGGCAGGGCCTACCAAGAGACCCAGTACTTC
TRBJ1-1	TRBV7-3	NA	NA	CASSPQGRTEAFF	TGTGCCAGCAGCCCCCAGGGGAGGACTGAAGCTTTCTTT
TRBJ2-1	TRBV7-9	NA	TRBD2	CASSTRVAGGNNEQFF	TGTGCCAGCAGCACCAGAGTAGCGGGAGGGAACAATGAGCAGTTCTTC
TRBJ2-2	TRBV6-6	NA	NA	CASSRTATGELFF	TGTGCCAGCAGTCGCACGGCAACCGGGGAGCTGTTTTTT